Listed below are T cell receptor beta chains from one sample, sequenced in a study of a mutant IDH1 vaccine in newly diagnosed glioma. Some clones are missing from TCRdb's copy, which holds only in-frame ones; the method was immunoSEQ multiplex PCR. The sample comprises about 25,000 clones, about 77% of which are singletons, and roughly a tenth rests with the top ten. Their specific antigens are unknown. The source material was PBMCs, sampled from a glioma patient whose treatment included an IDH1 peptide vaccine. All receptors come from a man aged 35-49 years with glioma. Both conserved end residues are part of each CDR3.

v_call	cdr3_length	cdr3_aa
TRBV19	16	CASSSSPRDRGQPQHF
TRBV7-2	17	CASSLRSGKRANEKLFF
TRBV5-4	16	CASSESGLLGDREQYF
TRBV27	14	CASTSGHLNEKLFF
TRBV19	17	CASSIVAGGLSYNEQFF
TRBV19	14	CASNPAGSSEKLFF
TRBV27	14	CASSLSRGDQPQHF
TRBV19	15	CASSPRTSGAEEQFF
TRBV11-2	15	CASSLEGRGQGGYTF
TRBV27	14	CASSPRGLAGERYF
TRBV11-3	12	CASSPRYGEQFF
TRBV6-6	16	CASSYGGGGGNQPQHF
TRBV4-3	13	CASSNRNTGELFF
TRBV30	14	CAWIPAAPGNTIYF
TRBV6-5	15	CASRMSWTGESPLHF
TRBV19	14	CASSSGTHLDEQFF
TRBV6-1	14	CASSDRRSNQPQHF
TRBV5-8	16	CASSPRDRGDREFYTF
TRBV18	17	CASSPMDRGRFMDTQYF
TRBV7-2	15	CASSSRLDYTDTQYF
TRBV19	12	CASGIGGIEAFF
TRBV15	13	CATSRVSRETQYF
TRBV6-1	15	CASSETGTGGNEQFF
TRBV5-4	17	CASSPGRAGSYNSPLHF
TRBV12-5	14	CASGLSGAGNTIYF
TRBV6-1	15	CASAWDGQNTGELFF
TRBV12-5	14	CASGLNIRALGYTF
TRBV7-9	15	CASKEGSRSTGELFF
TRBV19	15	CASSIEGQGNTEAFF
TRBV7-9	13	CASSFGRNTEAFF
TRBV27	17	CASSSSGTSFDIGELFF
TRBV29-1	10	CSVDKGGYTF
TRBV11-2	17	CASSYGQGASGANVLTF
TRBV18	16	CASLRDRGRADTEAFF
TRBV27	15	CASSPAPRALGTQYF
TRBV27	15	CASVRNWGGANVLTF
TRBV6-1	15	CASTYTGDSNQPQHF
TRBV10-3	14	CAISESMGANEQFF
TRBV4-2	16	CASSQNTGGADYGYTF
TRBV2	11	CASSTLWEQYF
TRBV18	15	CASSPQGQGDQPQHF
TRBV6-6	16	CASTLRTSGGTGELFF
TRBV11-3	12	CASSLGRNEQFF
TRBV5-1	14	CASSPRGMNTEAFF
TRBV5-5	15	CASSLNGRALDTQYF